A selection of T cell receptor beta chains follows, all from one sample in a study of blood T cell repertoires in COVID-19. Clones were read by immunoSEQ multiplex PCR, and TCRdb kept only the in-frame ones, dropping some. The data contain approximately 270,000 clones, 80% to 90% of them singletons. Material for sequencing was PBMCs or T cells enriched from blood (not recorded which). The receptors were sampled from a woman aged 45-60 years who had recovered from COVID-19. CDR3s include the opening cysteine and the closing phenylalanine or tryptophan. A D gene is named only where the DNA matches it firmly. Where a row states a size, it is once, few, many or the class of an expanded clone; other rows omit it.

CASSQVVASGNYEQYF	TGTGCCAGCAGCCAAGTAGTAGCGAGCGGGAACTACGAGCAGTACTTC	TRBV14	TRBD2	TRBJ2-7	16	-
CASSSTGGYEQYF	TGCGCCAGCAGCTCGACAGGGGGCTACGAGCAGTACTTC	TRBV5-1	TRBD1	TRBJ2-7	13	once
CASSVPAAGNTIYF	TGTGCCAGCAGTGTTCCGGCGGCTGGAAACACCATATATTTT	TRBV2	-	TRBJ1-3	14	-
CASRPGLGGVNTGELFF	TGTGCCAGTAGGCCGGGACTAGGGGGCGTTAACACCGGGGAGCTGTTTTTT	TRBV19	-	TRBJ2-2	17	-
CASSLQGWGNSPLHF	TGTGCCAGCAGTTTACAGGGGTGGGGTAATTCACCCCTCCACTTT	TRBV28	-	TRBJ1-6	15	-
CASMLTGGTNTGELFF	TGTGCCAGCATGTTGACGGGAGGGACGAACACCGGGGAGCTGTTTTTT	TRBV27	TRBD2	TRBJ2-2	16	-
CATTLGGPAGIYNEQFF	TGTGCCACCACCCTAGGCGGCCCAGCGGGGATTTACAATGAGCAGTTCTTC	TRBV5-4	TRBD2	TRBJ2-1	17	-
CASSVLFPNTEAFF	TGTGCCAGCAGTGTACTGTTCCCGAACACTGAAGCTTTCTTT	TRBV2	-	TRBJ1-1	14	-
CASSSPYGKFVNSPLHF	TGTGCCAGCAGTTCCCCGTACGGGAAGTTCGTTAATTCACCCCTCCACTTT	TRBV2	-	TRBJ1-6	17	few
CASSAQGLVVDEQFF	TGTGCCAGCAGCGCCCAGGGGTTAGTTGTCGATGAGCAGTTCTTC	TRBV9	-	TRBJ2-1	15	-
CASSRGFLNTEAFF	TGTGCCAGCAGCCGAGGTTTTCTCAACACTGAAGCTTTCTTT	TRBV27	-	TRBJ1-1	14	-
CASSQDPRTGDGYTF	TGTGCCAGCAGCCAAGACCCTAGGACAGGCGATGGCTACACCTTC	TRBV3-1/TRBV3-2	TRBD1	TRBJ1-2	15	-
CASSTGGLNTGELFF	TGCGCCAGCAGCACTGGGGGGTTGAACACCGGGGAGCTGTTTTTT	TRBV5-1	-	TRBJ2-2	15	-
CASSIMGTGGLNTEAFF	TGCGCCAGCAGCATTATGGGGACAGGCGGATTGAACACTGAAGCTTTCTTT	TRBV5-1	TRBD1	TRBJ1-1	17	-
CAWNWGEDTEAFF	TGTGCCTGGAATTGGGGGGAGGACACTGAAGCTTTCTTT	TRBV30	-	TRBJ1-1	13	-
CSAAGVTSYNEQFF	TGCAGCGCCGCGGGAGTTACCTCCTACAATGAGCAGTTCTTC	TRBV29-1	TRBD2	TRBJ2-1	14	-
CASIVTGSGRNNETQYF	TGTGCCAGCATAGTGACAGGGTCGGGACGTAATAACGAGACCCAGTACTTC	TRBV6-4	TRBD1	TRBJ2-5	17	-
CASSDATSVETQYF	TGTGCCAGCAGTGATGCAACTAGCGTGGAGACCCAGTACTTC	TRBV25-1	TRBD2	TRBJ2-5	14	-
CASSPGAGGSFRRFF	TGTGCCAGCAGCCCAGGGGCGGGGGGCTCCTTTCGGCGGTTCTTC	TRBV27	TRBD2	TRBJ2-1	15	-
CASSAHRGRRNEQFF	TGTGCCAGCAGCGCACACCGCGGGAGAAGGAATGAGCAGTTCTTC	TRBV11-2	TRBD2	TRBJ2-1	15	-
CSVGGGTNTGELFF	TGCAGCGTTGGCGGGGGTACGAACACCGGGGAGCTGTTTTTT	TRBV29-1	TRBD2	TRBJ2-2	14	-
CASRDRNNEKLFF	TGTGCCAGCAGGGACAGGAACAATGAAAAACTGTTTTTT	TRBV7-2	TRBD1	TRBJ1-4	13	-
CASSLTSGNDIQYF	TGTGCCAGCAGCCTGACTAGCGGGAATGACATTCAGTACTTC	TRBV7-8	TRBD2	TRBJ2-4	14	-
CASSILGQGSFTNYGYTF	TGTGCCAGTAGTATCCTAGGACAGGGGTCCTTTACTAACTATGGCTACACCTTC	TRBV19	TRBD1	TRBJ1-2	18	-
CASSQDLRGRTDTQYF	TGTGCCAGCAGCCAAGATCTGCGGGGTCGCACAGATACGCAGTATTTT	TRBV4-2	-	TRBJ2-3	16	few
CASSQDRAGKEKLFF	TGTGCCAGCAGCCAAGATCGGGCAGGGAAGGAAAAACTGTTTTTT	TRBV3-1/TRBV3-2	-	TRBJ1-4	15	-
CAGGTAPGAMNTEAFF	TGTGCCGGGGGGACAGCCCCCGGAGCTATGAACACTGAAGCTTTCTTT	TRBV19	TRBD1	TRBJ1-1	16	-
CASSSRGGSTDTQYF	TGTGCCAGCAGCTCCCGTGGGGGGAGCACAGATACGCAGTATTTT	TRBV7-9	-	TRBJ2-3	15	-
CASSQRESSYEQYF	TGTGCCAGCAGCCAGCGGGAGAGCTCCTACGAGCAGTACTTC	TRBV6-6	TRBD2	TRBJ2-7	14	-
CASSLGLAGRDGELFF	TGTGCCAGCAGCCTCGGACTAGCGGGGAGGGACGGGGAGCTGTTTTTT	TRBV7-6	TRBD2	TRBJ2-2	16	few
CASSLQGTVNTEAFF	TGTGCCAGCAGCTTACAGGGGACGGTGAACACTGAAGCTTTCTTT	TRBV7-6	-	TRBJ1-1	15	-
CASSLPFTREVDEQFF	TGTGCCAGCAGCCTACCCTTTACGAGGGAGGTGGATGAGCAGTTCTTC	TRBV14	-	TRBJ2-1	16	-
CASSIGGTSYEQYF	TGTGCCAGCAGTATCGGGGGGACCTCCTACGAGCAGTACTTC	TRBV7-9	TRBD2	TRBJ2-7	14	-
CASSLSGGFLNEQYF	TGTGCCAGCAGCTTAAGCGGGGGGTTTCTCAACGAGCAGTACTTC	TRBV7-3	TRBD2	TRBJ2-7	15	-
CASSWDTYNEQFF	TGTGCCAGCAGCTGGGACACCTACAATGAGCAGTTCTTC	TRBV5-6	-	TRBJ2-1	13	-
CASSLFGGRDGYTF	TGTGCCAGCAGTTTATTCGGGGGGAGGGATGGCTACACCTTC	TRBV27	-	TRBJ1-2	14	-
CASSLPGQGGYTF	TGTGCCAGCAGCCTACCGGGACAGGGCGGCTACACCTTC	TRBV6-5	TRBD1	TRBJ1-2	13	few
CASSPTAGASYNEQFF	TGCGCCAGCAGCCCAACGGCGGGGGCCTCCTACAATGAGCAGTTCTTC	TRBV5-1	-	TRBJ2-1	16	-
CASSFGEGRYGYTF	TGTGCCAGCAGTTTTGGGGAGGGAAGGTATGGCTACACCTTC	TRBV28	-	TRBJ1-2	14	-
CASSTGSGDHEAFF	TGCGCCAGCAGCACCGGATCAGGGGATCACGAAGCTTTCTTT	TRBV5-1	-	TRBJ1-1	14	-